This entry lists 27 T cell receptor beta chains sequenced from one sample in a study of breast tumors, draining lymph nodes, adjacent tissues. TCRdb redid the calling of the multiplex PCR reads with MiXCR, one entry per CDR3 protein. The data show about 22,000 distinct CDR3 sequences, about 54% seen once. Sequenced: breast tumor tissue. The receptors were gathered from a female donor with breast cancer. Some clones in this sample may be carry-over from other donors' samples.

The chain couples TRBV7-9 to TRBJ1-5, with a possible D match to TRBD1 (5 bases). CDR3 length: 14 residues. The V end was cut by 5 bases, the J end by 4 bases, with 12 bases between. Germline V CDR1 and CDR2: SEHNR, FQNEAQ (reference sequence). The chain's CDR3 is CASSPQGGNQPQHF. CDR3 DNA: TGTGCCAGCAGCCCTCAGGGTGGTAATCAGCCCCAGCATTTT.

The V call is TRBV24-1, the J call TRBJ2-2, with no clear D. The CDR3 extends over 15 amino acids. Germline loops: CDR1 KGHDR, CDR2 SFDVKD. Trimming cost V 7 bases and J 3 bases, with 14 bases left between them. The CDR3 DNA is TGTGCCACCAGCTCTGAAGCGTTGGACACCGGGGAGCTGTTTTTT. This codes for CATSSEALDTGELFF.

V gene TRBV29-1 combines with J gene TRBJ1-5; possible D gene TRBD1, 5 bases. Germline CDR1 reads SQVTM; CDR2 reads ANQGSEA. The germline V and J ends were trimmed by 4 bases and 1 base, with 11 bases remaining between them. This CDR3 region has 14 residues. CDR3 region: CSVGGQGSNQPQHF. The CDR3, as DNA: TGCAGCGTTGGAGGTCAGGGCAGCAATCAGCCCCAGCATTTT.

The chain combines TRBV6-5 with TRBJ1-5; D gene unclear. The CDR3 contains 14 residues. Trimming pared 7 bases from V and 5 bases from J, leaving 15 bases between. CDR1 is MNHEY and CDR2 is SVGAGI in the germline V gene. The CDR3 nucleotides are TGTGCCAGCAAGAACACCGGGGAGCATCAGCCCCAGCATTTT. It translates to CASKNTGEHQPQHF.

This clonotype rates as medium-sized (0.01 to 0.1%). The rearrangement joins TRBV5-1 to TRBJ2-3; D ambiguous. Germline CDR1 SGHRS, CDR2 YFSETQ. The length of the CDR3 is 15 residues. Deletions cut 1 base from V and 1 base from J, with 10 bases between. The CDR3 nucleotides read TGCGCCAGCAGCTTGTTAGACGCTGGCACAGATACGCAGTATTTT. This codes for CASSLLDAGTDTQYF.

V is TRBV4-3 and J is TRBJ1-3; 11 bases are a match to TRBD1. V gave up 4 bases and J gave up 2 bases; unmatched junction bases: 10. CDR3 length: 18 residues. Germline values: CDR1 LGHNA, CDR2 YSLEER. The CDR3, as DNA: TGCGCCAGCAGCCCCGGGACAGGGGGGCTCGGGACTGGAAACACCATATATTTT. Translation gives CASSPGTGGLGTGNTIYF.

The CDR3 DNA follows: TGTGCCAGCACTAGCAATATCCCCGGGACAGGCGGGAGGGCTGCATACTACGAGCAGTACTTC. Translating it yields CASTSNIPGTGGRAAYYEQYF. The chain recombines TRBV6-6 with TRBJ2-7; D possibly corresponds to TRBD2 (9 bases). Trimming took 7 bases from V and 3 from J, leaving 37 bases between them. Germline V gene data show CDR1 as MNHNY and CDR2 as SVGAGI (reference sequence). The CDR3 length is 21 residues.

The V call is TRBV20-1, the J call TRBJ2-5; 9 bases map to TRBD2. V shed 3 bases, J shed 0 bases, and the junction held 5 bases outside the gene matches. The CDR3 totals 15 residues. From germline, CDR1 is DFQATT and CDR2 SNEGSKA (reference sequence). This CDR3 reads CSARGLAGNQETQYF. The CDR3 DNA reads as TGCAGTGCTAGGGGGCTAGCGGGGAACCAAGAGACCCAGTACTTC.

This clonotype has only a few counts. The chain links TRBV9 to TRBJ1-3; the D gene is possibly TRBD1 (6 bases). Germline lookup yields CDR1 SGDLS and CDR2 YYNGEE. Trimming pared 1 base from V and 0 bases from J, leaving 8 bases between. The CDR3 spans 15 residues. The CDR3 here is CASSVTQGSGNTIYF. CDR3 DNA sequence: TGTGCCAGCAGCGTAACACAGGGCTCTGGAAACACCATATATTTT. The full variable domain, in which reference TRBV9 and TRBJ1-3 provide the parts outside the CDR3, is DSGVTQTPKHLITATGQRVTLRCSPRSGDLSVYWYQQSLDQGLQFLIQYYNGEERAKGNILERFSAQQFPDLHSELNLSSLELGDSALYFCASSVTQGSGNTIYFGEGSWLTVV.

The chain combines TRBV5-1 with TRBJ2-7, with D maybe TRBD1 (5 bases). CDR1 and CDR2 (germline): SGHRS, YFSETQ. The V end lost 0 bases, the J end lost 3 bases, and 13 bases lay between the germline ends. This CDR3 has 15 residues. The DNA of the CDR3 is TGCGCCAGCAGCTTGGGGGCAGGACAAAGCTACGAGCAGTACTTC. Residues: CASSLGAGQSYEQYF.

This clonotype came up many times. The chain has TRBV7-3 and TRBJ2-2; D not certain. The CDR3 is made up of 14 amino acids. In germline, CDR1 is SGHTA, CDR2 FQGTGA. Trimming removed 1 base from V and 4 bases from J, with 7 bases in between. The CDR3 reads CASSLKQSTGELFF. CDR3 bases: TGTGCCAGCAGCTTAAAACAGTCCACCGGGGAGCTGTTTTTT.

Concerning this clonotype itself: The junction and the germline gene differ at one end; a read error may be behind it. The CDR3 nucleotides are TGTGCCAGCAGTGAATTGGAGGGGCCAGGTACGCGGTATTTT. Encoded protein: CASSELEGPGTRYF. The chain uses TRBV25-1 and TRBJ2-3; perhaps TRBD2 as D (6 bases). Germline V gives CDR1 MGHDK, CDR2 SYGVNS. This CDR3 spans 14 amino acids.

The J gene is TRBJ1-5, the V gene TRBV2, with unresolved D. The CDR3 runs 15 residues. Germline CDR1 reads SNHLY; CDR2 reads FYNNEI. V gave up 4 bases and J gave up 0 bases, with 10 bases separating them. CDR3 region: CASSAAWTSNQPQHF. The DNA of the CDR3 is TGTGCCAGCAGTGCCGCGTGGACTAGCAATCAGCCCCAGCATTTT. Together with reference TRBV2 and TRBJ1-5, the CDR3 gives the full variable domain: EPEVTQTPSHQVTQMGQEVILRCVPISNHLYFYWYRQILGQKVEFLVSFYNNEISEKSEIFDDQFSVERPDGSNFTLKIRSTKLEDSAMYFCASSAAWTSNQPQHFGDGTRLSIL.

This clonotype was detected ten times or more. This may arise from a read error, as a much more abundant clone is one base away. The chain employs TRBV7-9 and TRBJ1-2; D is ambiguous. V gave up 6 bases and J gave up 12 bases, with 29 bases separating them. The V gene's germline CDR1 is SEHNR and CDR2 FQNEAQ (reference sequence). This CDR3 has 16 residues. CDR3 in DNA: TGTGCCAGCAGTCAGAGTGAGACGGATAAATTGGGAGGCCACACCTTC. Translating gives CASSQSETDKLGGHTF.

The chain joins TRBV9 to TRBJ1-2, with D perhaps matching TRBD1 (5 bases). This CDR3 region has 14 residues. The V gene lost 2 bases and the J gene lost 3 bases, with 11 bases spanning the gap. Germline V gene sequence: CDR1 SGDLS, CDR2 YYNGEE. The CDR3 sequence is CASSVGDVDYGYTF. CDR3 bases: TGTGCCAGCAGCGTTGGGGACGTTGACTATGGCTACACCTTC.

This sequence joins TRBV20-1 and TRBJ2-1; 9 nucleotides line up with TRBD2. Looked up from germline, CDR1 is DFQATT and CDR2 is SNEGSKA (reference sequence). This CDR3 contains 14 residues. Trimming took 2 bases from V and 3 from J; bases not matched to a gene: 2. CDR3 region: CSARSGGFYNEQFF. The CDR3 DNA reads TGCAGTGCTAGAAGCGGGGGGTTCTACAATGAGCAGTTCTTC.

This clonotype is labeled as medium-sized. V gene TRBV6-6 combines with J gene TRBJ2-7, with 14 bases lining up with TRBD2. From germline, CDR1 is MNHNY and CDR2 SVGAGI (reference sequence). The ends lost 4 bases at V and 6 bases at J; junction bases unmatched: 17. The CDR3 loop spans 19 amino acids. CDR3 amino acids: CASSSLFAGTSGGSGEQYF. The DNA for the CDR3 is TGTGCCAGCAGTTCACTTTTCGCCGGGACTAGCGGGGGATCGGGCGAGCAGTACTTC.

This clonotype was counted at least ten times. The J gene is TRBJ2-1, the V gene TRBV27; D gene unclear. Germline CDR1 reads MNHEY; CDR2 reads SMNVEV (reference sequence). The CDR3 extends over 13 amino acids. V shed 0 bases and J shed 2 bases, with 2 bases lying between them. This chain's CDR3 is CASSLSPYNEQFF. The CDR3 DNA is TGTGCCAGCAGTTTATCGCCCTACAATGAGCAGTTCTTC.

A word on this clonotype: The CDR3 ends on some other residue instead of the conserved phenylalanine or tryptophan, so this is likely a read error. CDR3 residues: CATSESGTPNEKLFL. CDR3 bases: TGTGCCACCAGTGAAAGTGGGACCCCTAATGAAAAACTGTTTCTT. V usage is TRBV24-1 and J usage is TRBJ1-4, with D perhaps matching TRBD1 (5 bases). There are 15 residues in the CDR3. V dropped 4 bases and J dropped 3 bases, with 11 bases sitting between them. Per germline, CDR1 KGHDR and CDR2 SFDVKD.

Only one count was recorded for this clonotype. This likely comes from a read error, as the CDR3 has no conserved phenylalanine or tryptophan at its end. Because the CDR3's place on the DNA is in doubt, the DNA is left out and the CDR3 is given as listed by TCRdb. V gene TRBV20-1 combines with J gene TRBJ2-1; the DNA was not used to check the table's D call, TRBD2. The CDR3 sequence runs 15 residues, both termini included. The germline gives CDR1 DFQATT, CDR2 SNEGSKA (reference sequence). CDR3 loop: CSARLRELNTYTFGS.

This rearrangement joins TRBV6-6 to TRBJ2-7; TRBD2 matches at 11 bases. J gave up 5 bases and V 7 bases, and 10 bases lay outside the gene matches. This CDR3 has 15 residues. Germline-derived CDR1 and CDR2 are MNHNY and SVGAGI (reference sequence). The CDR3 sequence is CASTYSLAGGHEQYF. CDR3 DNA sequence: TGTGCCAGCACCTACTCGTTAGCGGGGGGGCACGAGCAGTACTTC.

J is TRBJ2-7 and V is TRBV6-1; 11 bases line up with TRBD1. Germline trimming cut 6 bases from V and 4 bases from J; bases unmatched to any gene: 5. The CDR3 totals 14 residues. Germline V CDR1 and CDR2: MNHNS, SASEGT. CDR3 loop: CASRPGTGGYEQYF. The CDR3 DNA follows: TGTGCCAGCAGACCCGGGACAGGGGGTTACGAGCAGTACTTC.

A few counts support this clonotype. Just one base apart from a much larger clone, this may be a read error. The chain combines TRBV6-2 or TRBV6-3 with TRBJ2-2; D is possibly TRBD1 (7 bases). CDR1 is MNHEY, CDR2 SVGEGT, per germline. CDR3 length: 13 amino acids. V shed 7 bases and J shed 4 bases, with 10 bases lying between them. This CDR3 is CASTQGGTGELFF. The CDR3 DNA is TGTGCCAGCACCCAGGGGGGCACCGGGGAGCTGTTTTTT.

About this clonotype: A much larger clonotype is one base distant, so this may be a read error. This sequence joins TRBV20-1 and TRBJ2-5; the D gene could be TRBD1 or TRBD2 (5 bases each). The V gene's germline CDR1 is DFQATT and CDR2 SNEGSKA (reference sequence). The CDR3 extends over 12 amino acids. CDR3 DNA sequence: TGCAGTGCTAGAGGTATACTCGGGACCCCGTACTTC. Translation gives CSARGILGTPYF.

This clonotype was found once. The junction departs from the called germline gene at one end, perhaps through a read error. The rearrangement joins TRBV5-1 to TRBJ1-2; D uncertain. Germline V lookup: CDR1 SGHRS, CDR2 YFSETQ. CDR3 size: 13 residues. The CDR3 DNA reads TGTGCCAGCAGCTCGCAACCAGGAGACCGCTACACCTTC. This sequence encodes CASSSQPGDRYTF.

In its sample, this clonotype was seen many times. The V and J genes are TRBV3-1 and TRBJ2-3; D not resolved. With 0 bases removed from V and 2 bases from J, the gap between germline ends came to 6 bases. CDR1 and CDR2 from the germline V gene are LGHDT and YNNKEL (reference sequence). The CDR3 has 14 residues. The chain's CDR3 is CASSQESFTDTQYF. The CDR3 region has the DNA TGTGCCAGCAGCCAAGAGTCGTTCACAGATACGCAGTATTTT.

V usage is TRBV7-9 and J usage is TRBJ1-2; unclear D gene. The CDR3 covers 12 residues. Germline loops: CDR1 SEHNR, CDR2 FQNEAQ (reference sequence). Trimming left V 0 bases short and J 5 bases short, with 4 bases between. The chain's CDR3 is CASSLATYGYTF. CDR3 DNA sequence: TGTGCCAGCAGCTTAGCAACGTATGGCTACACCTTC.